Following are 8 T cell receptor beta chains from one sample sequenced in a study of blood T cell repertoires in COVID-19. Some clones are missing from TCRdb's copy, which holds only in-frame ones; the method was immunoSEQ multiplex PCR. Of approximately 120,000 clones listed, roughly 92% were seen once; the top ten hold around 2.1%. Sequenced input: peripheral blood. The receptors were gathered from a man over 45 with COVID-19, enrolled during active disease.

V and J are TRBV5-1 and TRBJ2-5, with 12 bases identical to TRBD2. CDR1 and CDR2 from the germline V gene are SGHRS and YFSETQ. CDR3 length: 16 amino acids. V dropped 3 bases and J dropped 3; count of bases not matched to a gene: 6. The CDR3 nucleotides read TGCGCCAGCAGCTCCGGACTAGCGGGGCCAAAAGAGACCCAGTACTTC. This gives the protein CASSSGLAGPKETQYF.

The count of this clone is one. V is TRBV7-9 and J is TRBJ2-7, with D possibly TRBD2 on 6 matching bases. Trimming took off 5 bases at V and 5 bases at J, with 10 bases between the two ends. This CDR3 region has 12 residues. Germline-derived CDR1 and CDR2 are SEHNR and FQNEAQ (reference sequence). CDR3 amino acids: CASSVPGDEQYF. In DNA, the CDR3 is TGTGCCAGCAGCGTCCCGGGGGACGAGCAGTACTTC.

V is TRBV6-6 and J is TRBJ2-1, with TRBD1 matching over 7 bases. This CDR3 is built from 14 residues. With 6 bases clipped from V and 1 base from J, the junction kept 3 bases outside the gene matches. Germline V lookup: CDR1 MNHNY, CDR2 SVGAGI (reference sequence). The CDR3 sequence: CASRTGSSYNEQFF. DNA of the CDR3: TGTGCCAGCAGGACAGGGTCATCCTACAATGAGCAGTTCTTC.

This chain's CDR3 is CASSPRGPSYEQYV. The DNA of the CDR3 is TGTGCCAGCAGCCCTCGTGGGCCGTCCTACGAGCAGTACGTC. This chain joins TRBV5-6 and TRBJ2-7; D gene uncertain. Deletions cut 4 bases from V and 1 base from J, with 12 bases between. The CDR3 is 14 residues long. Germline values: CDR1 SGHDT, CDR2 YYEEEE.

V is TRBV6-5 and J is TRBJ2-1; TRBD2 matches at 7 bases. CDR1 and CDR2 from the germline V gene are MNHEY and SVGAGI. Trimming removed 8 bases from V and 8 bases from J; junction bases left unmatched: 15. The CDR3 spans 15 residues. CDR3 nucleotides: TGTGCCAGCGAGCCCTTTACGGGGGGTAGCGATGAGCAGTTCTTC. It codes for CASEPFTGGSDEQFF.

The chain carries TRBV4-2 and TRBJ1-3, with D tentatively TRBD1 (5 bases). V lost 4 bases and J lost 3, with 13 bases in between. Germline CDR1 is LGHNA and CDR2 is YNFKEQ. The CDR3 extends over 15 amino acids. This CDR3 is CASSRLGRDGNTIYF. CDR3 DNA sequence: TGTGCCAGCAGCCGATTGGGCAGGGATGGAAACACCATATATTTT.

The V and J genes are TRBV9 and TRBJ2-5; 7 positions agree with TRBD2. This CDR3 has 16 amino acids. CDR1 and CDR2 (germline): SGDLS, YYNGEE. V trimming: 0 bases; J trimming: 5 bases; junction bases outside the gene matches: 10. CDR3 residues: CASSVDPVAGDETQYF. In nucleotides, the CDR3 is TGTGCCAGCAGCGTAGACCCCGTGGCGGGAGATGAGACCCAGTACTTC.

This chain joins TRBV9 and TRBJ2-1, with TRBD2 matching over 10 bases. Trimming removed 3 bases from V and 12 bases from J; junction bases left unmatched: 6. CDR1 is SGDLS and CDR2 is YYNGEE in the germline V gene. The CDR3 contains 13 residues. The CDR3 DNA reads TGTGCCAGCAGCGGAGCGGGAGGGCCGGGGCAGTTCTTC. Amino acid sequence: CASSGAGGPGQFF.